The 18 T cell receptor beta chains below were found in one sample sequenced in a study of T cell repertoires in cytomegalovirus infection. No antigen has been identified for these receptors. Each CDR3 protein gets one entry after TCRdb re-called the reads with MiXCR. The sample consists of about 920,000 distinct CDR3 sequences, about a third of them appearing once. Sequences were derived from cultured CD8+ T cells from PBMCs, sampled from culture after CMV antigen stimulation. The receptors shown here come from a human donor in good health (CMV status not recorded). Some clones in this sample may be carry-over from other donors' samples.

The rearrangement joins TRBV18 to TRBJ2-7; possible D gene TRBD1, 5 bases. The CDR3 has 14 amino acids. Per the germline V gene, CDR1 is KGHSH and CDR2 is LQKENI. Trimming pared 2 bases from V and 2 bases from J, leaving 10 bases between. The CDR3 nucleotides are TGTGCCAGCTCACCAGGGGCAGGAACCTACGAGCAGTACTTC. It codes for CASSPGAGTYEQYF.

This chain connects TRBV7-8 to TRBJ1-5; 7 bases line up with TRBD1. The V segment lost 3 bases and the J segment 1 base; nucleotides outside the gene matches: 9. Germline V gene data show CDR1 as SGHVS and CDR2 as FQNEAQ. The CDR3 has 17 amino acids. The CDR3 region has the DNA TGTGCCAGCAGCTTGGGAACAGGGGAAAGGAGCAATCAGCCCCAGCATTTT. Its protein product is CASSLGTGERSNQPQHF.

This rearrangement joins TRBV19 to TRBJ1-1; D gene ambiguous. Trimming took off 9 bases at V and 6 bases at J, with 14 bases between the two ends. Germline CDR1 reads LNHDA; CDR2 reads SQIVND (reference sequence). The CDR3 loop spans 12 amino acids. The DNA of the CDR3 is TGTGCCAGCTCAAGACGTTCGGCTGAAGCTTTCTTT. It codes for CASSRRSAEAFF.

The CDR3 loop is CASSQDPRSSYNEQFF. DNA for the CDR3: TGCGCCAGCAGCCAAGACCCGAGAAGCTCCTACAATGAGCAGTTCTTC. The chain joins TRBV4-1 to TRBJ2-1, with D unresolved. This CDR3 contains 16 residues. V shed 0 bases and J shed 0 bases, with 9 bases lying between them. Germline V gene data show CDR1 as MGHRA and CDR2 as YSYEKL.

The rearrangement uses TRBV19 and TRBJ1-1; maybe TRBD1 (5 bases). Germline loops: CDR1 LNHDA, CDR2 SQIVND (reference sequence). V was shortened by 8 bases and J by 3 bases, with 16 bases between the two germline ends. The CDR3 sequence is 14 residues long. This CDR3 is CASYLRDGDTEAFF. The CDR3 DNA follows: TGTGCCAGTTACCTGAGGGACGGCGACACTGAAGCTTTCTTT.

This clonotype was counted between two and nine times. The chain links TRBV28 to TRBJ2-5; D remains ambiguous. The V gene lost 5 bases and the J gene lost 1 base, with 23 bases spanning the gap. Germline values: CDR1 MDHEN, CDR2 SYDVKM. The CDR3 totals 18 residues. DNA for the CDR3: TGTGCCAGCAGTCTCCAACCCCTCGGATCAACCCCCCAAGAGACCCAGTACTTC. This codes for CASSLQPLGSTPQETQYF.

This clonotype came up a few times. V gene TRBV27 combines with J gene TRBJ1-5; TRBD1 aligns across 8 bases. Germline CDR1 MNHEY, CDR2 SMNVEV (reference sequence). V was clipped by 6 bases and J by 0 bases; unmatched bases: 13. This CDR3 is 18 amino acids long. This CDR3 reads CASSRVRGRFHSNQPQHF. The CDR3 DNA reads as TGTGCCAGCAGCAGGGTCAGGGGGCGCTTCCATAGCAATCAGCCCCAGCATTTT.

This clonotype was seen only a few times. This chain connects TRBV6-6 to TRBJ1-2; TRBD1 matches at 10 bases. J lost 4 bases, V lost 8 bases, and 13 bases had no gene match. The CDR3 is 16 amino acids. Germline CDR1 MNHNY, CDR2 SVGAGI (reference sequence). CDR3 sequence (DNA): TGTGCCAGCGGGACAGGGGAATTGGTTCAGCTCTATGGCTACACCTTC. It yields the protein CASGTGELVQLYGYTF.

This clonotype was picked up many times. This chain links TRBV7-9 with TRBJ2-7; TRBD1 matches at 9 bases. Germline V lookup: CDR1 SEHNR, CDR2 FQNEAQ (reference sequence). The CDR3 contains 15 residues. With V trimmed by 1 base and J by 4 bases, 5 bases remained unmatched. The CDR3 reads CASSLEDDRGYEQYV. CDR3 nucleotides: TGTGCCAGCAGCTTAGAGGACGACAGGGGGTACGAGCAGTACGTC.

The rearrangement joins TRBV20-1 to TRBJ1-6; D is unresolved. The V end was cut by 3 bases, the J end by 0 bases, with 9 bases between. Per the germline V gene, CDR1 is DFQATT and CDR2 is SNEGSKA (reference sequence). This CDR3 has 15 residues. The CDR3 spells CSASPSVSYNSPLHF. CDR3 DNA: TGCAGTGCTAGCCCTTCGGTCTCCTATAATTCACCCCTCCACTTT.

The chain recombines TRBV7-2 with TRBJ2-5; TRBD2 matches at 9 bases. Trimming removed 8 bases from V and 2 bases from J; junction bases left unmatched: 9. CDR1 SGHTA and CDR2 FQGNSA come from the germline V gene. The CDR3 loop spans 15 amino acids. The CDR3 bases are TGTGCCAGCGGATCATGGGCGGGGGGGCAAGAGACCCAGTACTTC. This encodes CASGSWAGGQETQYF.

To note about this clonotype: Its ends do not fully match the called genes, so a read error is possible. The rearrangement joins TRBV27 to TRBJ2-4; 8 bases are a match to TRBD1. From germline, CDR1 is MNHEY and CDR2 SMNVEV (reference sequence). The CDR3 is 19 residues long. This CDR3 is CASKGPDRVGGIAKNMQYF. DNA for the CDR3: TGTGCCAGCAAAGGCCCGGACAGGGTAGGCGGGATAGCCAAAAACATGCAGTACTTC.

This clonotype has only a few counts. The J gene is TRBJ2-2, the V gene TRBV23-1; D perhaps matches TRBD2 (6 bases). TRBV23-1 is assigned to the ORF class and has an uncertain function. CDR3 length equals 19 residues. The ends were cut back, 0 bases at V and 0 bases at J, with 17 bases in the middle. The CDR3 here is CASSQSWDRLGPNTGELFF. In nucleotides, the CDR3 is TGCGCCAGCAGTCAATCTTGGGACCGACTAGGCCCGAACACCGGGGAGCTGTTTTTT.

The chain joins TRBV28 to TRBJ2-7, with D possibly being TRBD1 or TRBD2 (5 bases each). V was pared by 7 bases and J by 0 bases, with 16 bases between. The germline V gene encodes CDR1 MDHEN and CDR2 SYDVKM. This CDR3 has 15 amino acids. The CDR3 region has the DNA TGTGCCAGCACCCCCGGGGATGACAGCTCCTACGAGCAGTACGTC. This codes for CASTPGDDSSYEQYV.

This clonotype was counted only a few times. This chain uses TRBV12-3 or TRBV12-4 with TRBJ1-5; D gene uncertain. The CDR3 runs 14 residues. V was shortened by 5 bases and J by 6 bases, with 14 bases between the two germline ends. In DNA form, the CDR3 reads TGTGCCAGCAGTCCCGATGGTGGCGGTCAGCCCCAGCATTTT. Protein: CASSPDGGGQPQHF.

Concerning this clonotype: A much larger clone differs from this one at a single base, so this may be a read error. The chain recombines TRBV7-2 with TRBJ1-1; 10 nucleotides match TRBD1. Germline assignment: CDR1 SGHTA and CDR2 FQGNSA. The length of the CDR3 is 15 residues. The J segment lost 1 base and the V segment lost 7 bases, leaving 6 bases of the junction unmatched. CDR3 DNA: TGTGCCAGCACCAGATGGGACAGGGGGAACACTGAAGCTTTCTTT. This translates into CASTRWDRGNTEAFF.

This clonotype has more than one count but fewer than ten. The chain has TRBV6-5 and TRBJ2-2, with 8 bases fitting TRBD2. CDR3 length: 16 amino acids. With V trimmed by 0 bases and J by 7 bases, 7 bases remained unmatched. Looked up from germline, CDR1 is MNHEY and CDR2 is SVGAGI. In nucleotides, the CDR3 is TGTGCCAGCAGTTACTCTTTCGGGGGGGCGAACGGGGAGCTGTTTTTT. Translation: CASSYSFGGANGELFF.

There are a few counts of this clonotype. V gene TRBV4-3 combines with J gene TRBJ1-2; the D is unclear. CDR3 length equals 17 residues. Germline assignment: CDR1 LGHNA and CDR2 YSLEER. V shed 0 bases and J shed 6 bases, with 20 bases lying between them. The chain's CDR3 is CASSQDRPGRGFNGYTF. Here the CDR3 DNA reads TGCGCCAGCAGCCAAGATCGTCCGGGAAGAGGGTTCAATGGCTACACCTTC.